The next 27 T cell receptor beta chains were all read from a single sample in a study of T-cell reconstitution after alpha-beta-depleted transplantation in children. Unique molecular identifiers were used in preparing the TCRbeta library. TCRdb re-called the PCR reads with MiXCR, one entry per CDR3 protein. The repertoire holds approximately 800,000 distinct CDR3 sequences, 15% to 20% seen once, with around 5.3% in the top ten. Specimen: PBMCs, mostly from graft donor cells, collected 360 days after TCRalphabeta/CD19-depleted stem cell transplant. These receptors came from a male patient between 5 and 17 years old who had a stem cell transplant for acute lymphoblastic leukemia, so the T cells may come from the graft donor.

The V gene is TRBV7-7, the J gene TRBJ2-1; unclear D gene. The germline V and J ends were trimmed by 1 base and 0 bases, with 7 bases remaining between them. Germline loops: CDR1 SSHAT, CDR2 FNYEAQ (reference sequence). The CDR3 contains 15 residues. The CDR3 nucleotides are TGTGCCAGCAGCTTAGTCCCAGCCTCCTACAATGAGCAGTTCTTC. Amino acids: CASSLVPASYNEQFF.

In the case of this clonotype: Without the conserved terminal phenylalanine or tryptophan, this CDR3 likely stems from a read error. This chain uses TRBV5-6 with TRBJ2-7; TRBD2 is a possible D gene (6 bases). V dropped 4 bases and J dropped 0 bases, with 11 bases sitting between them. This CDR3 is 14 amino acids long. Looked up from germline, CDR1 is SGHDT and CDR2 is YYEEEE. CDR3 sequence: CASSPMGGSYEQYC. The DNA of the CDR3 is TGTGCCAGCAGCCCTATGGGGGGCTCCTACGAGCAGTACTGC.

The sample holds a few counts of this clonotype. The chain employs TRBV11-1 and TRBJ2-3; TRBD2 agrees at 7 bases. CDR1 and CDR2 from the germline V gene are SGHAT and FQDESV (reference sequence). The CDR3 extends over 16 amino acids. V dropped 4 bases and J dropped 0; count of bases not matched to a gene: 7. This chain's CDR3 is CASSSTLASSTDTQYF. As DNA, the CDR3 is TGTGCCAGCAGCTCCACACTAGCGTCTAGCACAGATACGCAGTATTTT.

The chain is built from TRBV18 and TRBJ2-1, with 14 bases fitting TRBD2. Trimming took 4 bases from V and 7 from J; bases not matched to a gene: 6. The CDR3 extends over 16 amino acids. Germline V gene data show CDR1 as KGHSH and CDR2 as LQKENI. The CDR3 DNA is TGTGCCAGCTCACGGCCGGGACTAGCGGGAGATAATGAGCAGTTCTTC. Translation: CASSRPGLAGDNEQFF.

The V call is TRBV12-2, the J call TRBJ2-3; the D segment call TRBD1 is taken from the table without a DNA check. TRBV12-2 is termed a pseudogene. The CDR3 sequence is 15 residues long. The CDR3 bases are TGTGCAAGTCGCTTAGCGCGGGACAGGGGGGATCGGGGTTATTTT. Its translation is CASRLARDRGDRGYF.

This clonotype was seen a few times. The chain combines TRBV20-1 with TRBJ2-7, with TRBD2 matching 10 bases. Looked up from germline, CDR1 is DFQATT and CDR2 is SNEGSKA (reference sequence). The CDR3 has 19 amino acids. The junction had 24 bases not matched to a gene; V was cut back by 5 bases and J by 5 bases. The CDR3 reads CSAGPWRAGGMLYMDEQYF. CDR3 nucleotide sequence: TGCAGTGCTGGCCCCTGGAGAGCGGGAGGGATGCTATATATGGACGAGCAGTACTTC.

The chain links TRBV6-5 to TRBJ2-1; 9 nucleotides align to TRBD2. CDR3 length: 14 residues. Germline values: CDR1 MNHEY, CDR2 SVGAGI. The V and J ends lost 2 bases and 15 bases, in that order; junction bases with no gene match: 11. CDR3 amino acids: CASSYDGSGSLGFF. The CDR3 region has the DNA TGTGCCAGCAGTTACGATGGTAGCGGGAGTCTAGGGTTCTTC.

This clonotype was recorded many times. The chain has TRBV24-1 and TRBJ2-7; TRBD1 might be the D (6 bases). The CDR3 is made up of 14 amino acids. Germline V gene data show CDR1 as KGHDR and CDR2 as SFDVKD. Trimming removed 3 bases from V and 3 bases from J, with 11 bases in between. The CDR3 DNA is TGTGCCACCAGTGATAAAGGACAGAACTACGAGCAGTACTTC. Protein: CATSDKGQNYEQYF.

V is TRBV7-2 and J is TRBJ2-1, with 11 bases aligning to TRBD2. The germline CDR1 and CDR2 sequences are SGHTA and FQGNSA. This CDR3 region has 15 residues. Losses at the gene ends were 3 bases for V and 5 bases for J; bases not matched to a gene: 3. The CDR3 nucleotides are TGTGCCAGCAGCTTCTTACTAGCGGGGGACAATGAGCAGTTCTTC. Its protein is CASSFLLAGDNEQFF.

The gene calls are TRBV9 and TRBJ2-3, with 10 bases fitting TRBD2. This CDR3 region has 15 residues. CDR1 is SGDLS, CDR2 YYNGEE, per germline. V shed 0 bases, J shed 5 bases, and the junction held 3 bases outside the gene matches. The CDR3 DNA reads TGTGCCAGCAGCGTAGAGGTAGCGGGGGGAGATACGCAGTATTTT. Protein product: CASSVEVAGGDTQYF.

This clonotype was recorded many times. The CDR3: CSARSGTVGNTIYF. CDR3 DNA: TGCAGTGCTAGGTCCGGGACGGTTGGAAACACCATATATTTT. The chain links TRBV20-1 to TRBJ1-3; the D gene is possibly TRBD1 (5 bases). Germline V gives CDR1 DFQATT, CDR2 SNEGSKA (reference sequence). This CDR3 has 14 amino acids. V lost 3 bases to trimming and J lost 3 bases, with 12 bases between them.

This clonotype was seen a single time. This chain uses TRBV20-1 with TRBJ2-2, with 9 bases lining up with TRBD2. Per the germline V gene, CDR1 is DFQATT and CDR2 is SNEGSKA (reference sequence). CDR3 length: 14 amino acids. Trimming took 3 bases from V and 5 from J; bases not matched to a gene: 4. This CDR3 is CSASLLAGTGELFF. CDR3 coding DNA: TGCAGTGCTAGCCTCCTAGCGGGAACCGGGGAGCTGTTTTTT.

This clonotype was found a few times. This CDR3 reads CAISEFVGTDREQYF. For the CDR3, the DNA is TGTGCCATCAGTGAGTTCGTAGGGACGGATCGCGAGCAGTACTTC. The genes are TRBV10-3 and TRBJ2-7; tentatively, D is TRBD1 or TRBD2 (5 bases each). Germline CDR1 and CDR2: ENHRY and SYGVKD. V was cut by 1 base and J by 6 bases, with 16 bases left in between. CDR3 length: 15 residues.

V usage is TRBV14 and J usage is TRBJ2-6; 9 bases are a match to TRBD2. Trimming cost V 4 bases and J 0 bases; bases outside gene matches: 10. Germline V gene sequence: CDR1 SGHDN, CDR2 FVKESK. The CDR3 spans 19 residues. CDR3 residues: CASSLSTSGPISGANVLTF. DNA of the CDR3: TGTGCCAGCAGCCTGTCGACTAGCGGTCCGATCTCTGGGGCCAACGTCCTGACTTTC.

The chain recombines TRBV7-3 with TRBJ2-2, with D possibly being TRBD1 (6 bases). Germline V gene sequence: CDR1 SGHTA, CDR2 FQGTGA. The length of the CDR3 is 16 residues. V lost 3 bases, J lost 4 bases, and 15 bases lay in between. CDR3 DNA sequence: TGTGCCAGCAGCTTTTTTCAGGGGATTGCCACCGGGGAGCTGTTTTTT. Its translation: CASSFFQGIATGELFF.

This clonotype was seen a few times. The chain uses TRBV12-3 or TRBV12-4 and TRBJ2-2, with D unresolved. The CDR3 extends over 13 amino acids. V was shortened by 2 bases and J by 10 bases, with 11 bases between the two germline ends. The chain's CDR3 is CASSLSGVPELFF. As DNA, the CDR3 is TGTGCCAGCAGTTTATCTGGGGTTCCGGAGCTGTTTTTT.

The table lists this clonotype with a few counts. The chain joins TRBV28 to TRBJ2-1; the D gene could be TRBD1 or TRBD2 (5 bases each). CDR3 length: 13 residues. Looked up from germline, CDR1 is MDHEN and CDR2 is SYDVKM. V was pared by 11 bases and J by 4 bases, with 15 bases between. Written as DNA, the CDR3 is TGTGCCGGTCGGGACCGAGCTTACAATGAGCAGTTCTTC. As protein: CAGRDRAYNEQFF.

The V gene is TRBV20-1, the J gene TRBJ2-5, with 12 bases aligning to TRBD2. The V and J ends lost 7 bases and 5 bases, in that order; junction bases with no gene match: 8. CDR1 is DFQATT and CDR2 is SNEGSKA in the germline V gene (reference sequence). The CDR3 has 14 residues. DNA of the CDR3: TGCAGTGAACTAGCGGGAGGCCGGGGGGAGACCCAGTACTTC. Its protein is CSELAGGRGETQYF.

In this sample, this clonotype turned up many times. The chain carries TRBV5-1 and TRBJ2-7; a weak D match, TRBD2 (5 bases). There are 14 residues in the CDR3. Germline V gene sequence: CDR1 SGHRS, CDR2 YFSETQ. With 1 base removed from V and 3 bases from J, the gap between germline ends came to 11 bases. The DNA for the CDR3 is TGCGCCAGCAGCTTGCTTGGGGAGTTCTACGAGCAGTACTTC. Amino acid sequence: CASSLLGEFYEQYF.

This clonotype was seen repeatedly, ten times or more. The rearrangement uses TRBV5-1 and TRBJ1-1, with D perhaps matching TRBD1 (5 bases). From germline, CDR1 is SGHRS and CDR2 YFSETQ. Trimming took 0 bases from V and 6 from J, leaving 9 bases between them. The CDR3 consists of 13 residues. The DNA of the CDR3 is TGCGCCAGCAGCTTGGACAGGTATGCTGAAGCTTTCTTT. This encodes CASSLDRYAEAFF.

This clonotype was picked up a small number of times. The V gene is TRBV9, the J gene TRBJ2-1; D might be TRBD1 (6 bases). The germline V gene encodes CDR1 SGDLS and CDR2 YYNGEE. V lost 4 bases and J 4 bases, leaving 12 bases between the germline ends. The CDR3 is 14 residues long. In nucleotides, the CDR3 is TGTGCCAGCAGCACCGCAGGGGTATACAATGAGCAGTTCTTC. Its protein product is CASSTAGVYNEQFF.

Only a few counts were recorded for this clonotype. J is TRBJ2-7 and V is TRBV20-1; possibly TRBD2 for D (6 bases). This CDR3 region has 15 residues. Between the trimmed V and J ends, which lost 1 base and 3 bases, there was a span of 16 bases. Per germline, CDR1 DFQATT and CDR2 SNEGSKA (reference sequence). CDR3 protein: CSARAPGWRDYEQYF. DNA of the CDR3: TGCAGTGCTAGAGCCCCGGGCTGGCGGGACTACGAGCAGTACTTC.

This clonotype occurred many times. V gene TRBV10-3 combines with J gene TRBJ2-7; 11 bases align to TRBD2. The CDR3 extends over 16 amino acids. V lost 2 bases to trimming and J lost 5 bases; unmatched junction nucleotides: 8. Germline loops: CDR1 ENHRY, CDR2 SYGVKD. The CDR3 region has the DNA TGTGCCATCAGTGAGGGTCTAGCGGGAGGAAAGGACGAGCAGTACTTC. Translation gives CAISEGLAGGKDEQYF.

V and J are TRBV5-1 and TRBJ2-7; the D is unclear. Trimming shortened V by 2 bases and J by 2 bases, and 11 bases separated the two germline ends. The CDR3 is 14 amino acids. Germline V gives CDR1 SGHRS, CDR2 YFSETQ. DNA for the CDR3: TGCGCCAGCAGCTTCGGCAGCAGTGCCTACGAGCAGTACTTC. Its protein is CASSFGSSAYEQYF.

V and J are TRBV12-3 or TRBV12-4 and TRBJ1-1; D ambiguous. The CDR3 is made up of 15 amino acids. The V end lost 2 bases, the J end lost 1 base, and 11 bases lay between the germline ends. The CDR3 DNA is TGTGCCAGCAGTTTAATGGGCAGTCAGAACACTGAAGCTTTCTTT. Encoded protein: CASSLMGSQNTEAFF.

This clonotype was found a few times. The chain joins TRBV5-1 to TRBJ2-7; 11 bases align to TRBD1. The CDR3 runs to 16 residues. V shed 0 bases, J shed 6 bases, and the junction held 8 bases outside the gene matches. Germline V gene lookup returns CDR1 SGHRS and CDR2 YFSETQ. The CDR3 region has the DNA TGCGCCAGCAGCTTGGCCGAAGGACAGGGGGCCCGCGAGCAGTACTTC. Its translation: CASSLAEGQGAREQYF. Supplemented by reference TRBV5-1 and TRBJ2-7, the full variable domain reads KAGVTQTPRYLIKTRGQQVTLSCSPISGHRSVSWYQQTPGQGLQFLFEYFSETQRNKGNFPGRFSGRQFSNSRSEMNVSTLELGDSALYLCASSLAEGQGAREQYFGPGTRLTVT.

The table lists this clonotype with many counts. This chain links TRBV4-1 with TRBJ1-3; D gene ambiguous. Trimming shortened V by 1 base and J by 0 bases, and 10 bases separated the two germline ends. The CDR3 spans 16 residues. Germline V gene data show CDR1 as MGHRA and CDR2 as YSYEKL. As DNA, the CDR3 is TGCGCCAGCAGCCAAGGTCGAGGGCGCTCTGGAAACACCATATATTTT. This translates into CASSQGRGRSGNTIYF.